The next 15 T cell receptor beta chains were all read from a single sample in a study of T cell responses to AZD1222 COVID-19 vaccine. This table comes from immunoSEQ multiplex PCR, and its TCRdb copy is limited to in-frame clones, with some not included. The sample includes more than 90,000 clones, more than 65% of them seen just once. The specimen was peripheral blood, collected on day 0 of AZD1222 vaccination. The receptor set was obtained from an adult in good health.

The V and J genes are TRBV28 and TRBJ2-1; D ambiguous. V was trimmed by 5 bases and J by 9 bases, leaving 20 bases between them. Germline assignment: CDR1 MDHEN and CDR2 SYDVKM. This CDR3 comprises 15 residues. CDR3 residues: CASSGVDPGLGEQFF. In nucleotides, the CDR3 is TGTGCCAGCAGTGGTGTCGACCCTGGGCTTGGTGAGCAGTTCTTC.

The J gene is TRBJ1-2, the V gene TRBV12-3 or TRBV12-4; no definite D call. V gave up 6 bases and J gave up 3 bases, with 11 bases separating them. The CDR3 runs 13 residues. DNA for the CDR3: TGTGCCAGCAGCGGCGGGGTACACTATGGCTACACCTTC. It translates to CASSGGVHYGYTF.

V and J are TRBV27 and TRBJ2-1, with TRBD2 identical over 12 bases. Per the germline V gene, CDR1 is MNHEY and CDR2 is SMNVEV (reference sequence). V shed 5 bases, J shed 6 bases, and the junction held 5 bases outside the gene matches. The CDR3 is 15 residues long. The CDR3 bases are TGTGCCAGCAGTCCCGGGACTAGCGGGCTCAATGAGCAGTTCTTC. It specifies CASSPGTSGLNEQFF.

The chain links TRBV13 to TRBJ2-4; D uncertain. This CDR3 comprises 17 residues. Trimming shortened V by 5 bases and J by 0 bases, and 17 bases separated the two germline ends. Per germline, CDR1 PRHDT and CDR2 FYEKMQ (reference sequence). This CDR3 reads CASSPKWSYLAKNIQYF. DNA of the CDR3: TGTGCCAGCAGCCCGAAGTGGTCCTATCTAGCCAAAAACATTCAGTACTTC. The whole variable domain, filled in from reference TRBV13 and TRBJ2-4, reads AAGVIQSPRHLIKEKRETATLKCYPIPRHDTVYWYQQGPGQDPQFLISFYEKMQSDKGSIPDRFSAQQFSDYHSELNMSSLELGDSALYFCASSPKWSYLAKNIQYFGAGTRLSVL.

This chain connects TRBV7-9 to TRBJ1-1; D remains unclear. V lost 1 base and J lost 5, with 8 bases in between. Germline loops: CDR1 SEHNR, CDR2 FQNEAQ (reference sequence). The CDR3 covers 13 residues. The CDR3 reads CASSLVAETEAFF. The CDR3 nucleotides read TGTGCCAGCAGCTTAGTCGCGGAGACTGAAGCTTTCTTT. Supplemented by reference TRBV7-9 and TRBJ1-1, the full variable domain reads DTGVSQNPRHKITKRGQNVTFRCDPISEHNRLYWYRQTLGQGPEFLTYFQNEAQLEKSRLLSDRFSAERPKGSFSTLEIQRTEQGDSAMYLCASSLVAETEAFFGQGTRLTVV.

The genes are TRBV28 and TRBJ1-3, with D tentatively TRBD1 (5 bases). The CDR3 length is 15 residues. V was trimmed by 4 bases and J by 6 bases, leaving 16 bases between them. CDR1 is MDHEN and CDR2 is SYDVKM in the germline V gene. CDR3 DNA: TGTGCCAGCAGTTCACCGGGACGGCTCGTAAACACCATATATTTT. Its protein product is CASSSPGRLVNTIYF.

This clone was picked up a small number of times. V usage is TRBV7-9 and J usage is TRBJ2-7; TRBD1 matches at 11 bases. Losses at the gene ends were 5 bases for V and 5 bases for J; bases not matched to a gene: 11. Looked up from germline, CDR1 is SEHNR and CDR2 is FQNEAQ (reference sequence). The CDR3 covers 16 residues. The CDR3 here is CASSPLYRTGGDEQYF. CDR3 sequence (DNA): TGTGCCAGCAGCCCCCTTTACAGGACAGGGGGCGACGAGCAGTACTTC.

The rearrangement uses TRBV3-1 (or the pseudogene TRBV3-2) and TRBJ2-3, with D unresolved. CDR1 is LGHDT and CDR2 is YNNKEL in the germline V gene (reference sequence). V lost 0 bases to trimming and J lost 3 bases, with 13 bases between them. The CDR3 loop spans 16 amino acids. This chain's CDR3 is CASSQDPWYRTDTQYF. CDR3 coding DNA: TGTGCCAGCAGCCAAGATCCTTGGTATAGGACAGATACGCAGTATTTT.

The chain links TRBV7-2 to TRBJ1-3; D remains unclear. The germline gives CDR1 SGHTA, CDR2 FQGNSA. The germline V and J ends were trimmed by 1 base and 3 bases, with 7 bases remaining between them. This CDR3 region has 14 residues. The CDR3 is CASSLGLSGNTIYF. CDR3 sequence (DNA): TGTGCCAGCAGCTTAGGTTTGAGTGGAAACACCATATATTTT.

The chain carries TRBV6-5 and TRBJ2-5; D is unclear. This CDR3 spans 13 amino acids. Germline CDR1 and CDR2: MNHEY and SVGAGI. Between the trimmed V and J ends, which lost 0 bases and 4 bases, there was a span of 6 bases. CDR3 residues: CASSYSVGETQYF. The DNA for the CDR3 is TGTGCCAGCAGTTACTCAGTCGGAGAGACCCAGTACTTC.

This clone is a singleton in its sample. This CDR3 is also generated by other DNA sequences in the sample. CDR3 in DNA: TGCGCCAGCAGCGGAGGGGGGACCTCCTACAATGAGCAGTTCTTC. Its protein product is CASSGGGTSYNEQFF. The V gene is TRBV5-1, the J gene TRBJ2-1, with D possibly being TRBD1 or TRBD2 (6 bases each). The V end lost 4 bases, the J end lost 0 bases, and 11 bases lay between the germline ends. CDR3 size: 15 residues. Germline V gene data show CDR1 as SGHRS and CDR2 as YFSETQ.

This clone was counted a few times. The chain combines TRBV11-1 with TRBJ2-1; 7 positions agree with TRBD1. The CDR3 sequence is 15 residues long. Trimming took 6 bases from V and 6 from J; bases not matched to a gene: 11. Germline CDR1 is SGHAT and CDR2 is FQDESV (reference sequence). In DNA, the CDR3 is TGTGCCAGCAGTCAACAGGGGAACCTGGGCAATGAGCAGTTCTTC. This codes for CASSQQGNLGNEQFF.

The V and J genes are TRBV5-1 and TRBJ1-2; possibly TRBD1 for D (6 bases). CDR1 and CDR2 from the germline V gene are SGHRS and YFSETQ. The CDR3 totals 13 residues. V was trimmed by 0 bases and J by 6 bases, leaving 9 bases between them. CDR3 sequence reads: CASSLEGQNGYTF. CDR3 DNA: TGCGCCAGCAGCTTGGAAGGACAGAATGGCTACACCTTC.

The chain employs TRBV3-1 (or the pseudogene TRBV3-2) and TRBJ2-1, with D tentatively TRBD1 or TRBD2 (6 bases each). CDR1 is LGHDT, CDR2 YNNKEL, per germline (reference sequence). The CDR3 has 17 amino acids. V lost 2 bases and J lost 6, with 20 bases in between. CDR3 coding DNA: TGTGCCAGCAGCCAAAGGGCGGTGGGGGGCCTTGGCAATGAGCAGTTCTTC. This encodes CASSQRAVGGLGNEQFF.

This rearrangement joins TRBV6-5 to TRBJ1-1, with D perhaps TRBD1 (5 bases). This CDR3 contains 15 residues. V lost 2 bases and J lost 3, with 13 bases in between. Germline V gene lookup returns CDR1 MNHEY and CDR2 SVGAGI. Written as DNA, the CDR3 is TGTGCCAGCAGTTACACCTCAGGGCTGGACACTGAAGCTTTCTTT. Its translation: CASSYTSGLDTEAFF.